This T cell receptor (beta chain) originates from a study of Ad26.COV2.S vaccination and SARS-CoV-2 variants. Sequencing was performed with immunoSEQ multiplex PCR; in TCRdb, only in-frame clones are kept and a portion is missing. The sample shows roughly 700,000 clones, more than 80% of them seen only once. This clone was picked up one time. Treatment indicated: roughly 19 received Ad26.COV2.S at low or high dose, single or two shots; about five received placebo; per-sample allocation not given. Sampling was done on day 63 after the first vaccine or placebo injection. Whoever gave the sample was an adult aged 18-55 years in Boston. This CDR3 has 15 residues. Trimming shortened V by 1 base and J by 5 bases, and 14 bases separated the two germline ends. CDR1 and CDR2 from the germline V gene are LGHNA and YSLEER.

This sequence was found in a person aged 18-60 years who received the Ad26.COV2.S COVID-19 vaccine or a placebo. The specimen was peripheral blood, collected in a trial of Ad26.COV2.S vaccine versus placebo. The V call is TRBV4-3, the J call TRBJ1-2; D is perhaps TRBD1 (6 bases). The CDR3 DNA reads TGCGCCAGCAGCCAAGTAAACAGGGAGAAGTATGGCTACACCTTC. Protein: CASSQVNREKYGYTF.